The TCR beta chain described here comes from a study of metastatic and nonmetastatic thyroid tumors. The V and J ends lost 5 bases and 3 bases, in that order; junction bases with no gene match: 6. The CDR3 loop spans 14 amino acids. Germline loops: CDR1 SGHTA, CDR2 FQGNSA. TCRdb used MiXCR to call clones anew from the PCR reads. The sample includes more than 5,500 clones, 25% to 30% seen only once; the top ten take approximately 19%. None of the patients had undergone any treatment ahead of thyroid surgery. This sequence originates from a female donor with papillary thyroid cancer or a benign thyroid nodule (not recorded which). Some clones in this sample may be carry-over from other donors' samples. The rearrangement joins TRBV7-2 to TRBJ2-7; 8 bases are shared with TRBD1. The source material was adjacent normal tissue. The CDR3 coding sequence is TGTGCCAGCAGCCCGAGACAGGGGAACTACGAGCAGTACTTC. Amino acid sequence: CASSPRQGNYEQYF.